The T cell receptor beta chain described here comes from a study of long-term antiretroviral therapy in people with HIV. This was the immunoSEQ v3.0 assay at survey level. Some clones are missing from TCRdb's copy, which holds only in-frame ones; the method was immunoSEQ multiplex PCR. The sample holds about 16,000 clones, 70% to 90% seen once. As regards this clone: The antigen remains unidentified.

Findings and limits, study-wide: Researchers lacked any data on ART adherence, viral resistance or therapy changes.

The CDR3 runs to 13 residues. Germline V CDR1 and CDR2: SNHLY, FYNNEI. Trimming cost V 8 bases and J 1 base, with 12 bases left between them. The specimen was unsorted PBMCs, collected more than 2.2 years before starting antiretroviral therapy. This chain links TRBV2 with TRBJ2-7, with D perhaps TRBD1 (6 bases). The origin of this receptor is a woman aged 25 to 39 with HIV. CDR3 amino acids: CASYRDISYEQYF. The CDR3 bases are TGTGCCAGCTACCGGGACATTTCCTACGAGCAGTACTTC.